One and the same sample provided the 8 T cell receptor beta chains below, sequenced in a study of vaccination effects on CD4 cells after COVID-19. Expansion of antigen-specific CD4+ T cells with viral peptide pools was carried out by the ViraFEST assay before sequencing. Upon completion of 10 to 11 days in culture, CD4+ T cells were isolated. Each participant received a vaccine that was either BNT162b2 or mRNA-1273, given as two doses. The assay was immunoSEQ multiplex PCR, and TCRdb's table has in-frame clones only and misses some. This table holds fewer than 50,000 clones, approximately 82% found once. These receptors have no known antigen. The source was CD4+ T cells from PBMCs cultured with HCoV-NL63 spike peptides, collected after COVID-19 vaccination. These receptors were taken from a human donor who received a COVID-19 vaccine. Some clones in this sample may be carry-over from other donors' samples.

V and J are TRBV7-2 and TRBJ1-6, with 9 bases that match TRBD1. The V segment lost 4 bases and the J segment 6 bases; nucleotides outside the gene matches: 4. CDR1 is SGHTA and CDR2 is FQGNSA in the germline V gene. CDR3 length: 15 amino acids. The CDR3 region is CASSSQGASNSPLHF. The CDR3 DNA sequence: TGTGCCAGCAGCTCACAGGGGGCGAGTAATTCACCCCTCCACTTT. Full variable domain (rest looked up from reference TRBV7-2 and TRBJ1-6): GAGVSQSPSNKVTEKGKDVELRCDPISGHTALYWYRQSLGQGLEFLIYFQGNSAPDKSGLPSDRFSAERTGGSVSTLTIQRTQQEDSAVYLCASSSQGASNSPLHFGNGTRLTVT.

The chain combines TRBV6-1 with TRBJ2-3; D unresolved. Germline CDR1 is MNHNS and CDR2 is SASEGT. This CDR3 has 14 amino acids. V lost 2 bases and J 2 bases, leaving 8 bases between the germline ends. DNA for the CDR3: TGTGCCAGCAGTGAATCTATAGCCACAGATACGCAGTATTTT. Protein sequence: CASSESIATDTQYF.

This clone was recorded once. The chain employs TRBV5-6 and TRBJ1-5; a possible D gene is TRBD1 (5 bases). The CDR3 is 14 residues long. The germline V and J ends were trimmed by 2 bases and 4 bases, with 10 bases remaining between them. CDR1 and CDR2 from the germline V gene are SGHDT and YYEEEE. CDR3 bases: TGTGCCAGCAGCTTTCGGGGGGTTAATCAGCCCCAGCATTTT. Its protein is CASSFRGVNQPQHF.

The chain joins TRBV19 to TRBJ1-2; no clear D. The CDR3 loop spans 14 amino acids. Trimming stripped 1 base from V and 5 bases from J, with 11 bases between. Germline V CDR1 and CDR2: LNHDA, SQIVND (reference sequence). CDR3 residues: CASSIAFLEYGYTF. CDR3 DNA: TGTGCCAGTAGTATAGCTTTCTTGGAGTATGGCTACACCTTC.

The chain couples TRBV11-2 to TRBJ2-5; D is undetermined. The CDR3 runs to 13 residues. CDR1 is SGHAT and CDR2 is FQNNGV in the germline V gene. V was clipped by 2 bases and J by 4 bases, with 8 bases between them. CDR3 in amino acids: CASSLSGVETQYF. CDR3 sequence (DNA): TGTGCCAGCAGCTTATCGGGTGTAGAGACCCAGTACTTC. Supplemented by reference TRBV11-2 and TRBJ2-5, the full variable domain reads EAGVAQSPRYKIIEKRQSVAFWCNPISGHATLYWYQQILGQGPKLLIQFQNNGVVDDSQLPKDRFSAERLKGVDSTLKIQPAKLEDSAVYLCASSLSGVETQYFGPGTRLLVL.

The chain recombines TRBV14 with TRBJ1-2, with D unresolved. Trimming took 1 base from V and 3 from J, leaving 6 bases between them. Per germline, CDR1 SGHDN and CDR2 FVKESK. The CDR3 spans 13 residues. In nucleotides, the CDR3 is TGTGCCAGCAGCCAAGGAGGGTACTATGGCTACACCTTC. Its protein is CASSQGGYYGYTF.

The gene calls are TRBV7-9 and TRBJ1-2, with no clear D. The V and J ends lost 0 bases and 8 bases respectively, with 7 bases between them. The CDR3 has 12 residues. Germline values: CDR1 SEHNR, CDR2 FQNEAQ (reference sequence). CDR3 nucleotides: TGTGCCAGCAGCTTAGCTCCAGGCGGCTACACCTTC. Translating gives CASSLAPGGYTF. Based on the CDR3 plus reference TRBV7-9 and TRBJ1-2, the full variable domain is DTGVSQNPRHKITKRGQNVTFRCDPISEHNRLYWYRQTLGQGPEFLTYFQNEAQLEKSRLLSDRFSAERPKGSFSTLEIQRTEQGDSAMYLCASSLAPGGYTFGSGTRLTVV.

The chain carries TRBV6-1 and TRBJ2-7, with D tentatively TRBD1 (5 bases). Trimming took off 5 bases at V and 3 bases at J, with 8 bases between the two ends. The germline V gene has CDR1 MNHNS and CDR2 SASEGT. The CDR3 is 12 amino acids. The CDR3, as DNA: TGTGCCAGCAGTTATCAGGGCTACGAGCAGTACGTC. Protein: CASSYQGYEQYV.